This TCR beta chain was identified during a study of shared clonotypes between healthy human individuals. Study at large: The people who gave samples were two women and a few men aged 18 to 49. Per-donor plates numbered three CD4 naive, three CD4 memory, two CD8 naive and one CD8 memory. Study-wide points: Generally, estimated richness proved larger in naive subsets than it did in memory subsets.

Using immunoSEQ multiplex PCR, the repertoire was profiled, and TCRdb retains in-frame clones only, with some absent. The repertoire consists of roughly 2,000,000 clones, with about 94% occurring once and the leading ten covering roughly 1.2%. V was pared by 6 bases and J by 4 bases, with 12 bases between. The CDR3 runs 13 residues. Germline CDR1 MGHDK, CDR2 SYGVNS. As to this clone: Its antigen is unidentified. Other DNA sequences in this sample translate to the same CDR3.

Positively selected for CCR7, the CD45RO-negative cells used as naive CD8 cells excluded terminally differentiated effector memory CD45RA+ cells. This rearrangement joins TRBV25-1 to TRBJ1-2, with D possibly being TRBD1 (6 bases). The sequence derives from a man aged 18-30 years in good health. The sample comprised naive CD8+ T cells sorted from blood. CDR3 DNA: TGTGCCAGCAGGCTGACAGGAAGCTATGGCTACACCTTC. Protein: CASRLTGSYGYTF.